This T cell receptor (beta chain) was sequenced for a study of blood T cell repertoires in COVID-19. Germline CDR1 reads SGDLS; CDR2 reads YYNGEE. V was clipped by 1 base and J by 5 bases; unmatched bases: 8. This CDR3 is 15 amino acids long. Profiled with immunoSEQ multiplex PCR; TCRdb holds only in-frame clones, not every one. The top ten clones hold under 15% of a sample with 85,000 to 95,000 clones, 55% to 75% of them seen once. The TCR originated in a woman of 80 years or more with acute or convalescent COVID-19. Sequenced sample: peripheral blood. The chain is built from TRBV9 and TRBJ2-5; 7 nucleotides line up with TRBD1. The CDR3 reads CASSVRQGRWETQYF. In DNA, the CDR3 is TGTGCCAGCAGCGTACGACAGGGCCGGTGGGAGACCCAGTACTTC.